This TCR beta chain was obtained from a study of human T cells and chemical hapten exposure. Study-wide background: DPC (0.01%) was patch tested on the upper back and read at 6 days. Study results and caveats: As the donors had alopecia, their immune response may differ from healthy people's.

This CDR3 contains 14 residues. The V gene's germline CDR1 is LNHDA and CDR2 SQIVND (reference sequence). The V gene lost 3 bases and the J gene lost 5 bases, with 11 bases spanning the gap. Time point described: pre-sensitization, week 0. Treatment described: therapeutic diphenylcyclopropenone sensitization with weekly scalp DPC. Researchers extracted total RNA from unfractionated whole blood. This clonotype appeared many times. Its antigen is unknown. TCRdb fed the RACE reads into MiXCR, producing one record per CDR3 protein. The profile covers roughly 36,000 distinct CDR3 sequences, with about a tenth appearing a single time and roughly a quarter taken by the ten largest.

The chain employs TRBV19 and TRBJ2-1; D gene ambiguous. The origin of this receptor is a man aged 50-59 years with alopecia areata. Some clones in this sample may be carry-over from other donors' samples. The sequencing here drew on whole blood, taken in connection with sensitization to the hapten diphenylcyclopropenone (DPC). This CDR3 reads CASSMAREDNEQFF. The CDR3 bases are TGTGCCAGTAGTATGGCCCGAGAAGACAATGAGCAGTTCTTC.